Below are 17 T cell receptor beta chains sequenced from a single sample in a study of blood T cells in healthy people across ages (dated by TCRdb to about 2015). The library was produced with 5' RACE. The listed sequencing device is Illumina HiSeq 2500. The second PCR ran for about 6 to 12 cycles and used a J-beta primer mix along with a sample-barcoded 5' primer. TCRdb itself trimmed the public reads at Q25 with fastp, ran MiXCR and retained productive beta chains. CDR3 protein sequences are deduplicated, and each keeps its most common genes and DNA. This sample comprises about 640,000 distinct CDR3 sequences, roughly 43% of them detected only once. The ten largest make up approximately 29% of the sample. The sample comprised blood. These receptors all come from a man older than 75 in good health.

The V gene is TRBV20-1, the J gene TRBJ2-1; 14 bases are shared with TRBD2. The ends lost 5 bases at V and 2 bases at J; junction bases unmatched: 5. Per the germline V gene, CDR1 is DFQATT and CDR2 is SNEGSKA (reference sequence). CDR3 size: 16 residues. This CDR3 reads CSALRTSGGTYNEQFF. CDR3 nucleotide sequence: TGCAGTGCTCTACGGACTAGCGGGGGGACCTACAATGAGCAGTTCTTC.

The rearrangement links TRBV6-5 to TRBJ2-7; the match to TRBD2 covers 7 bases. Per germline, CDR1 MNHEY and CDR2 SVGAGI. V trimming: 6 bases; J trimming: 0 bases; junction bases outside the gene matches: 8. The CDR3 extends over 15 amino acids. CDR3 DNA: TGTGCCAGCAGCCAGAGGGGACTACACTCCTACGAGCAGTACTTC. Translated, it gives CASSQRGLHSYEQYF.

This chain joins TRBV27 and TRBJ2-7; either TRBD1 or TRBD2 may fit D (5 bases each). V shed 4 bases and J shed 10 bases, with 23 bases lying between them. Per the germline V gene, CDR1 is MNHEY and CDR2 is SMNVEV (reference sequence). The CDR3 is 15 amino acids. The CDR3 loop is CASSSPGTAKEAQYF. The CDR3 region has the DNA TGTGCCAGCAGTTCACCCGGGACCGCTAAAGAGGCCCAGTACTTC.

This clonotype was counted many times. The chain joins TRBV4-2 to TRBJ2-7; 9 bases map to TRBD2. The germline CDR1 and CDR2 sequences are LGHNA and YNFKEQ. Trimming removed 1 base from V and 7 bases from J; junction bases left unmatched: 11. The CDR3 length is 16 residues. The CDR3 DNA reads as TGTGCCAGCAGCCAAGTCGGCGGGGGGGGGACCAATGAGCAGTACTTC. Protein product: CASSQVGGGGTNEQYF.

The J gene is TRBJ2-4, the V gene TRBV28; possibly TRBD1 for D (6 bases). The CDR3 is made up of 16 amino acids. Trimming removed 5 bases at V and 3 bases at J, with 17 bases between. Per the germline V gene, CDR1 is MDHEN and CDR2 is SYDVKM. The DNA for the CDR3 is TGTGCCAGCAGTCCCAGGGGTCCCCTATTCAAAAACATTCAGTACTTC. This gives the protein CASSPRGPLFKNIQYF.

The chain recombines TRBV6-2 or TRBV6-3 with TRBJ2-3; the D gene is possibly TRBD2 (6 bases). V lost 2 bases and J 0 bases, leaving 9 bases between the germline ends. The length of the CDR3 is 15 residues. Germline-derived CDR1 and CDR2 are MNHEY and SVGEGT. The CDR3 DNA is TGTGCCAGCAGTTACGCCGGGGGAAGCACAGATACGCAGTATTTT. Translated, it gives CASSYAGGSTDTQYF.

The gene calls are TRBV6-2 or TRBV6-3 and TRBJ2-3, with 9 nucleotides matching TRBD2. The CDR3 has 18 residues. The V and J ends lost 7 bases and 0 bases, in that order; junction bases with no gene match: 14. The germline V gene encodes CDR1 MNHEY and CDR2 SVGEGT. The chain's CDR3 is CASNPAHAGGPSTDTQYF. The CDR3 region has the DNA TGTGCCAGCAACCCAGCCCATGCGGGGGGGCCCAGCACAGATACGCAGTATTTT.

This clonotype came up once. This chain links TRBV28 with TRBJ2-3, with D perhaps assigned TRBD1 or TRBD2 (6 bases each). Deletions cut 3 bases from V and 3 bases from J, with 13 bases between. The CDR3 totals 15 residues. Germline loops: CDR1 MDHEN, CDR2 SYDVKM. The CDR3 nucleotides are TGTGCCAGCAGTTTCTGGGGGGCAGGGACAGATACGCAGTATTTT. Amino acid sequence: CASSFWGAGTDTQYF.

This clonotype was observed once. The chain joins TRBV5-6 to TRBJ2-3, with TRBD1 identical over 8 bases. Per germline, CDR1 SGHDT and CDR2 YYEEEE. This CDR3 spans 17 amino acids. The trim removed 2 bases at V and 3 bases at J, leaving 11 bases unmatched. The DNA of the CDR3 is TGTGCCAGCAGCTTAAATGGTGGGGGACAGGTGACAGATACGCAGTATTTT. Its translation: CASSLNGGGQVTDTQYF. The full variable domain, rest sourced from reference TRBV5-6 and TRBJ2-3, is DAGVTQSPTHLIKTRGQQVTLRCSPKSGHDTVSWYQQALGQGPQFIFQYYEEEERQRGNFPDRFSGHQFPNYSSELNVNALLLGDSALYLCASSLNGGGQVTDTQYFGPGTRLTVL.

J is TRBJ2-7 and V is TRBV6-2 or TRBV6-3; no definite D call. Germline CDR1 MNHEY, CDR2 SVGEGT. The CDR3 has 13 amino acids. The germline V and J ends were trimmed by 6 bases and 0 bases, with 9 bases remaining between them. The CDR3 sequence is CASSYLSSYEQYF. For the CDR3, the DNA is TGTGCCAGCAGCTATTTGAGCTCCTACGAGCAGTACTTC.

Note on this clonotype: An end of the junction does not agree with germline; a read error may underlie this. This chain joins TRBV20-1 and TRBJ2-1, with D perhaps being TRBD1 or TRBD2 (6 bases each). Germline loops: CDR1 DFQATT, CDR2 SNEGSKA (reference sequence). CDR3 size: 16 residues. CDR3 nucleotide sequence: TGCAGTGCTGGAGGGGGTCAGTTACTATCCTATAATGAGCAGTTCTTC. Translating it yields CSAGGGQLLSYNEQFF.

The chain uses TRBV9 and TRBJ2-7; D gene ambiguous. V dropped 0 bases and J dropped 0 bases, with 10 bases sitting between them. Germline CDR1 is SGDLS and CDR2 is YYNGEE. The CDR3 spans 15 residues. CDR3 in DNA: TGTGCCAGCAGCGTAGGAGCGAGAAGCTCCTACGAGCAGTACTTC. It yields the protein CASSVGARSSYEQYF.

The V call is TRBV24-1, the J call TRBJ2-4; the match to TRBD1 covers 7 bases. Trimming cost V 2 bases and J 13 bases; bases outside gene matches: 16. The CDR3 is made up of 16 amino acids. Germline V gene lookup returns CDR1 KGHDR and CDR2 SFDVKD. CDR3 in amino acids: CATSDSLAGGEDEQYF. The CDR3 DNA reads as TGTGCCACCAGTGATTCGTTGGCAGGGGGTGAGGATGAGCAGTACTTC.

This clonotype appeared a few times. The CDR3 coding sequence is TGTGCCAGCAGCTTAGCTACTCATCAGCCCCAGCATTTT. This gives the protein CASSLATHQPQHF. V usage is TRBV7-2 and J usage is TRBJ1-5, with D hard to call. CDR3 length: 13 residues. The germline V gene has CDR1 SGHTA and CDR2 FQGNSA. V was trimmed by 0 bases and J by 5 bases, leaving 5 bases between them.

This clonotype appeared a few times. The chain couples TRBV6-2 or TRBV6-3 to TRBJ1-2, with 10 positions matching TRBD1. CDR1 is MNHEY, CDR2 SVGEGT, per germline. V lost 10 bases to trimming and J lost 4 bases; unmatched junction nucleotides: 3. The CDR3 is made up of 12 amino acids. The DNA for the CDR3 is TGTGCCACTGACAGGGGGCTCTATGGCTACACCTTC. This sequence encodes CATDRGLYGYTF.

The chain uses TRBV12-3 or TRBV12-4 and TRBJ2-1; weak D call: TRBD2 (7 bases). V was trimmed by 4 bases and J by 5 bases, leaving 12 bases between them. This CDR3 comprises 14 residues. The chain's CDR3 is CASSSPGGHNEQFF. The CDR3 DNA follows: TGTGCCAGCAGTTCACCCGGGGGGCACAATGAGCAGTTCTTC.

This clonotype was seen only a few times. The chain couples TRBV6-6 to TRBJ2-7; D possibly corresponds to TRBD2 (5 bases). The CDR3 spans 14 residues. Trimming cost V 2 bases and J 6 bases, with 14 bases left between them. Germline V gene lookup returns CDR1 MNHNY and CDR2 SVGAGI (reference sequence). Here the CDR3 reads CASSYPASGGEQYF. As DNA, the CDR3 is TGTGCCAGCAGTTACCCAGCCAGCGGCGGCGAGCAGTACTTC.